Sequencing of this T cell receptor beta chain was carried out in a study of regulatory T cells in long-lasting Graves disease. Study observations and caveats: Persistent disease exhibited a predilection for TRBV28, TRBJ1-2 and TRBJ2-5.

The authors built TCR beta libraries using iRepertoire HTBI primers and Arm-PCR of CDR3 regions. In TCRdb, the multiplex PCR reads were re-called with MiXCR into one record per CDR3 protein. Of approximately 350,000 distinct CDR3 sequences listed, about 10% are singletons. This clonotype was seen at least ten times. Antigen: not known. Germline CDR1 and CDR2: SGHRS and YFSETQ. Trimming pared 0 bases from V and 0 bases from J, leaving 9 bases between. The CDR3 loop spans 15 amino acids. As to time point: newly diagnosed GD, antithyroid drugs for less than 3 months. Isolated PBMC RNA provided the starting material for the TCR library. These data were likewise used in another study, on T cells in Graves' hyperthyroidism and ophthalmopathy. Turning to that study: Based on clinical symptoms, serum thyroxine and TRAb, thyroid ultrasound and orbital computed tomography, diagnoses were reached.

The receptor was isolated from a woman aged 18-29 years with Graves disease. Source: peripheral blood mononuclear cells (PBMCs), taken at new diagnosis, from a patient treated with antithyroid drugs. This chain uses TRBV5-1 with TRBJ1-1; D not resolved. The CDR3 is CASSLVGSVNTEAFF. For the CDR3, the DNA is TGCGCCAGCAGCTTGGTGGGATCCGTGAACACTGAAGCTTTCTTT.